These T cell receptor beta chains were read from a single sample in a study of PD-L1 blockade in urothelial cancer. Assay: immunoSEQ multiplex PCR; the TCRdb copy retains only in-frame clones and omits some. The sample consists of 70,000 to 75,000 clones, around 84% of them appearing once. The sequences come from PBMCs, collected around atezolizumab (anti-PD-L1) treatment. The receptor set was obtained from a man between 65 and 85 years old with urothelial cancer. Both conserved end residues are part of each CDR3. Each record gives: J gene, V gene, D gene, clone size, CDR3 DNA, CDR3 protein. A D gene is named only where the DNA matches it firmly. Rows may omit the clone size; those that give it use once, few, many or a size class.

TRBJ2-7	TRBV5-6	TRBD2	-	TGTGCCAGCACCCTACTCGGGACTAGCGGGAGGGACACCTACGAGCAGTACTTC	CASTLLGTSGRDTYEQYF
TRBJ2-5	TRBV11-2	-	-	TGTGCCAGCAGCTTAACAGGGCCCGCTCAAGAGACCCAGTACTTC	CASSLTGPAQETQYF
TRBJ2-3	TRBV9	TRBD2	-	TGTGCCAGCAGCGCTAGCGGACCGATGAATACGCAGTATTTT	CASSASGPMNTQYF
TRBJ2-7	TRBV10-3	TRBD2	-	TGTGCCATCAGTGAGACTAGCGGTAGCTCCTACGAGCAGTACTTC	CAISETSGSSYEQYF
TRBJ1-6	TRBV5-4	-	-	TGTGCCAGCAGCTTGGGCGGCACCTCCTATAATTCACCCCTCCACTTT	CASSLGGTSYNSPLHF
TRBJ2-1	TRBV28	-	-	TGTGCCAGCAGTGAAGACAGTTACAATGAGCAGTTCTTC	CASSEDSYNEQFF
TRBJ1-1	TRBV18	-	-	TGTGCCAGCTCACCACAGCGAGAGAACACTGAAGCTTTCTTT	CASSPQRENTEAFF
TRBJ1-1	TRBV19	TRBD1	-	TGTGCCAGTAGTCCCGGGGACAGGGCTAACACTGAAGCTTTCTTT	CASSPGDRANTEAFF
TRBJ2-7	TRBV19	TRBD2	-	TGTGCCAGTAGTATCGGAGCGGGAGGGCCCTACGAGCAGTACTTC	CASSIGAGGPYEQYF
TRBJ2-5	TRBV7-6	-	-	TGTGCCAGCAGCCCTTCTACTGTTACGTACCAAGAGACCCAGTACTTC	CASSPSTVTYQETQYF
TRBJ1-2	TRBV28	TRBD1	-	TGTGCCAGCAGGCCATCAGGGGGCCATGGCTACACCTTC	CASRPSGGHGYTF
TRBJ1-1	TRBV27	-	-	TGTGCCAGCAGTCCCGGTGGGGCCTTCTACGAAGCTTTCTTT	CASSPGGAFYEAFF
TRBJ2-1	TRBV13	-	-	TGTGCCAGCAGCGAACTACTCCTGACTGGTCACAATGAGCAGTTCTTC	CASSELLLTGHNEQFF
TRBJ2-3	TRBV5-6	-	-	TGTGCCAGCAGCCGACTGGATACGCAGTATTTT	CASSRLDTQYF
TRBJ1-2	TRBV27	-	-	TGTGCCAGCTCGCCAGGTCTGGTCTATGGCTACACCTTC	CASSPGLVYGYTF
TRBJ1-4	TRBV28	-	-	TGTGCCAGCAGTTTTCTAACAGGGAATAATGAAAAACTGTTTTTT	CASSFLTGNNEKLFF
TRBJ2-2	TRBV18	-	-	TGTGCCAGCTCACCAACCTATGCGACAGGGAACACCGGGGAGCTGTTTTTT	CASSPTYATGNTGELFF
TRBJ2-1	TRBV7-9	-	-	TGTGCCAGCAGCGACCGTTTTGCGACACGTACGTACAATGAGCAGTTCTTC	CASSDRFATRTYNEQFF
TRBJ1-5	TRBV6-1	TRBD1	-	TGTGCCAGCAGTGGGCGGACAGGGGGCCGGCAGCCCCAGCATTTT	CASSGRTGGRQPQHF
TRBJ2-1	TRBV7-9	TRBD2	few	TGTGCCAGCAGCGGCGGACTAGCGGGAATAAATGAGCAGTTCTTC	CASSGGLAGINEQFF
TRBJ2-6	TRBV18	-	once	TGTGCCAGCTCCCCGGCGGCAGGGGACCCTGGGGCCAACGTCCTGACTTTC	CASSPAAGDPGANVLTF
TRBJ2-7	TRBV5-1	-	-	TGCGCCAGCATCGGGCTAGCGAATGGCGAGCAGTACTTC	CASIGLANGEQYF
TRBJ2-6	TRBV5-1	TRBD1	once	TGCGCCAGCAGCTTGGTTGGGTTCATGGACAGGCTCTCTGGGGCCAACGTCCTGACTTTC	CASSLVGFMDRLSGANVLTF
TRBJ2-3	TRBV9	-	-	TGTGCCAGCAGCGTAGTTAGCCAGTCCACAGATACGCAGTATTTT	CASSVVSQSTDTQYF
TRBJ1-3	TRBV6-5	-	-	TGTGCCAGCAGTTACTCGGGGGGAACTGGAAACACCATATATTTT	CASSYSGGTGNTIYF
TRBJ1-2	TRBV5-1	TRBD1	-	TGCGCCAGCAGCTTGAGTGGCAGGGGGCGAAACTATGGCTACACCTTC	CASSLSGRGRNYGYTF
TRBJ1-1	TRBV5-1	-	-	TGCGCCAGCAGCTTGGGGCAGGGTAGGACTTTCTTT	CASSLGQGRTFF
TRBJ2-6	TRBV2	TRBD1	-	TGTGCCAGCAGTGCGGACAGGGAAACTGGGGCCAACGTCCTGACTTTC	CASSADRETGANVLTF
TRBJ2-1	TRBV10-1	TRBD1	-	TGCGCCAGCAGTGGGACAGGGGGCCCGGCTGGCAATGAGCAGTTCTTC	CASSGTGGPAGNEQFF
TRBJ1-2	TRBV5-1	TRBD1	-	TGCGCCAGCAGCCCCGGGACAGGGGGACCCTATGGCTACACCTTC	CASSPGTGGPYGYTF
TRBJ2-7	TRBV28	TRBD2	-	TGTGCCAGCAGTTTATGGGCTAGCGGGTACGAGCAGTACTTC	CASSLWASGYEQYF
TRBJ2-7	TRBV27	TRBD1	once	TGTGCCAGCAGGAGGGGGACAGGGGGAGTCGAGCAGTACTTC	CASRRGTGGVEQYF
TRBJ2-7	TRBV27	-	few	TGTGCCAGCAGCAGTTACGAGCAGTACTTC	CASSSYEQYF
TRBJ1-1	TRBV10-1	-	once	TGCGCCAGCAGTGACGCGGGTTTCGGGACTGAAGCTTTCTTT	CASSDAGFGTEAFF
TRBJ2-1	TRBV5-1	-	once	TGCGCCAGCAGCCCGGAGGGACCCTACAATGAGCAGTTCTTC	CASSPEGPYNEQFF
TRBJ2-1	TRBV11-2	-	-	TGTGCCAGCAGCTCAAATCCTGAGCAGTTCTTC	CASSSNPEQFF
TRBJ2-1	TRBV18	TRBD1	-	TGTGCCAGCTCACCGGGACAGGGAGGCGATGAGCAGTTCTTC	CASSPGQGGDEQFF
TRBJ1-4	TRBV10-1	-	-	TGCGCCAGCAGTGAGTGGGCCGACGGAAAACTGTTTTTT	CASSEWADGKLFF
TRBJ2-5	TRBV7-7	TRBD1	once	TGTGCCAGCAGCTTAGGGTCTGGGACAGGGGTAGAGACCCAGTACTTC	CASSLGSGTGVETQYF
TRBJ2-7	TRBV14	TRBD1	few	TGTGCCAGCAGACGACAGGGGAGCTACGAGCAGTACTTC	CASRRQGSYEQYF
TRBJ2-5	TRBV5-5	-	-	TGTGCCAGCAGCTTGTTGGCCAGGGCGGGGGAGACCCAGTACTTC	CASSLLARAGETQYF
TRBJ2-2	TRBV7-9	TRBD2	once	TGTGCCAGCAGCCCGCGGGAGGTTGCGGGTACCGGGGAGCTGTTTTTT	CASSPREVAGTGELFF
TRBJ2-7	TRBV4-2	-	-	TGTGCCAGCAGCCCCTCTGCAGGGTCTTGGGTGTACGAGCAGTACTTC	CASSPSAGSWVYEQYF
TRBJ2-7	TRBV4-2	-	-	TGTGCCAGCAGCCAAGATCTGGGGACTCCTTCCTACGAGCAGTACTTC	CASSQDLGTPSYEQYF
TRBJ1-4	TRBV29-1	-	-	TGCAGCGTAGGATCAGGGTCGAAAAAACTGTTTTTT	CSVGSGSKKLFF
TRBJ2-3	TRBV10-2	TRBD1	-	TGCGCCAGCAAGCCGGGACAGGGTGTGCAGACGCAGTATTTT	CASKPGQGVQTQYF